These T cell receptor beta chains were read from a single sample in a study of T cells in Graves' hyperthyroidism and ophthalmopathy. Using its own MiXCR run on the multiplex PCR reads, TCRdb lists one record per CDR3 protein. Among about half a million distinct CDR3 sequences listed, around a quarter were seen once. The sample was blood. The receptors originated from a woman in her thirties with Graves' ophthalmopathy. CDR3s include the opening cysteine and the closing phenylalanine or tryptophan. D genes are given only for firm matches. Not every row has a clone size; where given, it reads once, few, many or a size class.

j_call d_call v_call clone_size cdr3_aa cdr3_nt
TRBJ2-5 NA TRBV30 few CAWGGTQTGETQYF TGTGCCTGGGGAGGGACTCAAACTGGGGAGACCCAGTACTTC
TRBJ1-1 NA TRBV3-1 many CASTNHGLLDTEAFF TGTGCCAGCACCAACCATGGGCTTCTGGACACTGAAGCTTTCTTT
TRBJ1-1 NA TRBV5-1 once CASTTQTGNTEAFF TGCGCCAGCACAACCCAAACGGGGAACACTGAAGCTTTCTTT
TRBJ2-5 NA TRBV2 many CASNRDNQETQYF TGTGCCAGCAACCGGGACAACCAAGAGACCCAGTACTTC
TRBJ1-2 TRBD1 TRBV30 NA CARLRGAYGYTF TGTGCCCGGCTCAGGGGGGCCTATGGCTACACCTTC
TRBJ2-5 NA TRBV6-1 NA CASSEASETQYF TGTGCCAGCAGTGAGGCTAGCGAGACCCAGTACTTC
TRBJ2-5 NA TRBV28 few CASSLELARGETQYF TGTGCCAGCAGTTTAGAGCTCGCTCGCGGGGAGACCCAGTACTTC
TRBJ2-4 TRBD1 TRBV15 NA CATSSHRGIAHIQYF TGTGCCACCAGCAGCCACAGGGGGATAGCGCACATTCAGTACTTC
TRBJ2-5 NA TRBV30 NA CAWTGSNQETQYF TGTGCCTGGACAGGGAGCAACCAAGAGACCCAGTACTTC
TRBJ2-5 TRBD1 TRBV2 NA CASSPDRVLGGTQYF TGTGCCAGCAGTCCGGACAGGGTGCTGGGAGGGACCCAGTACTTC
TRBJ2-7 NA TRBV6-2/TRBV6-3 many CASSYQPGYEQYF TGTGCCAGCAGTTACCAGCCGGGCTACGAGCAGTACTTC
TRBJ1-2 NA TRBV13 many CASSPRRRAYGYTF TGTGCCAGCAGCCCGCGGCGGAGGGCCTATGGCTACACCTTC
TRBJ1-1 NA TRBV27 many CATSYRENTEAFF TGTGCCACTTCCTACCGGGAGAACACTGAAGCTTTCTTT
TRBJ2-5 NA TRBV6-9 many CASSKSTPILGRETQYF TGTGCCAGCAGTAAATCGACCCCTATACTAGGGAGGGAGACCCAGTACTTC
TRBJ1-1 TRBD1 TRBV12-3/TRBV12-4 many CASRPAGTGGAFF TGTGCCAGCAGACCCGCCGGGACAGGCGGTGCTTTCTTT
TRBJ2-5 TRBD2 TRBV11-2 few CASSLEFYGGAQETQYF TGTGCCAGCAGCTTAGAGTTTTACGGGGGGGCCCAAGAGACCCAGTACTTC
TRBJ2-5 TRBD2 TRBV7-2 many CASSGWGGQETQYF TGTGCCAGCAGCGGTTGGGGGGGCCAAGAGACCCAGTACTTC
TRBJ1-2 NA TRBV27 NA CASSFSPNREYYGYTF TGTGCCAGCAGTTTCTCTCCAAACAGGGAATACTATGGCTACACCTTC
TRBJ2-7 TRBD2 TRBV27 many CASSFRTSGVDEQYF TGTGCCAGCAGTTTCCGGACTAGCGGGGTAGACGAGCAGTACTTC
TRBJ2-7 TRBD2 TRBV6-4 many CASGSIGTSRPEQYF TGTGCCAGCGGGTCGATAGGGACTAGCCGTCCCGAGCAGTACTTC
TRBJ2-5 TRBD2 TRBV18 many CASSPPGRGRETQYF TGTGCCAGCTCACCACCGGGGCGGGGGAGAGAGACCCAGTACTTC
TRBJ2-7 NA TRBV5-4 few CASSSSPKDGSSYEQYF TGTGCCAGCAGCTCTTCACCTAAGGACGGGAGCTCCTACGAGCAGTACTTC
TRBJ2-5 TRBD2 TRBV28 few CASSLGLAAQETQYF TGTGCCAGCAGTTTGGGACTAGCGGCCCAAGAGACCCAGTACTTC
TRBJ1-5 NA TRBV20-1 many CSARGLGAGQPQHF TGCAGTGCTAGAGGGCTCGGGGCGGGTCAGCCCCAGCATTTT
TRBJ2-7 TRBD1 TRBV6-4 many CASTDRVAGQTPYEQYF TGTGCCAGCACCGACAGGGTAGCTGGGCAGACCCCCTACGAGCAGTACTTC
TRBJ1-2 TRBD1 TRBV4-2 many CASSQDLGTANYGYTF TGTGCCAGCAGCCAAGATCTAGGGACAGCAAACTATGGCTACACCTTC
TRBJ1-2 NA TRBV3-1 many CASSQKAAGGGYTF TGTGCCAGCAGCCAAAAAGCGGCGGGTGGAGGCTACACCTTC
TRBJ1-1 TRBD1 TRBV12-3/TRBV12-4 NA CASNVDREGTEAFF TGTGCCAGCAACGTGGACAGGGAGGGGACTGAAGCTTTCTTT
TRBJ2-7 NA TRBV12-3/TRBV12-4 few CASSPGTQSYEQYF TGTGCCAGCAGTCCCGGGACTCAATCCTACGAGCAGTACTTC
TRBJ1-1 NA TRBV13 many CASSLTGLYTEAFF TGTGCCAGCAGCCTTACAGGGTTATACACTGAAGCTTTCTTT
TRBJ1-2 NA TRBV10-2 NA CASSDYFGYTF TGCGCCAGCAGTGACTACTTTGGCTACACCTTC
TRBJ1-2 NA TRBV28 many CASSLGVTDLHYGYTF TGTGCCAGCAGTTTGGGGGTGACAGACTTACACTATGGCTACACCTTC
TRBJ1-2 TRBD1 TRBV30 few CAWSAGGIGYTF TGTGCCTGGAGTGCAGGGGGGATTGGCTACACCTTC
TRBJ1-3 NA TRBV5-1 many CASSLGNPTPENTIYF TGCGCCAGCAGCTTGGGAAATCCTACGCCGGAAAACACCATATATTTT
TRBJ1-1 NA TRBV7-6 NA CAIRDYRSTEAFF TGTGCCATCCGGGACTACAGGAGCACTGAAGCTTTCTTT
TRBJ1-3 TRBD1 TRBV20-1 many CSARDSDRDYSGNTIYF TGCAGTGCTAGAGATTCCGACAGGGACTACTCTGGAAACACCATATATTTT
TRBJ1-2 NA TRBV6-1 few CASSEDGTRAGYGYTF TGTGCCAGCAGTGAAGATGGGACACGGGCAGGTTATGGCTACACCTTC
TRBJ1-3 NA TRBV4-2 many CASSQDGGYTIYF TGTGCCAGCAGCCAAGACGGGGGTTACACCATATATTTT
TRBJ2-2 TRBD1 TRBV6-5 many CATGGQGHGTGELFF TGTGCCACCGGGGGACAGGGGCACGGCACCGGGGAGCTGTTTTTT
TRBJ2-7 NA TRBV12-3/TRBV12-4 many CASSDTGYEQYF TGTGCCAGCAGTGATACAGGTTACGAGCAGTACTTC
TRBJ2-6 NA TRBV7-9 many CASSLGAHGANVLTF TGTGCCAGCAGCTTAGGTGCTCACGGGGCCAACGTCCTGACTTTC
TRBJ1-1 NA TRBV5-8 many CASSYRAIEAFF TGTGCCAGCAGCTACCGGGCCATTGAAGCTTTCTTT
TRBJ2-7 NA TRBV6-1 many CASSTFRAGASEQYF TGTGCCAGCAGTACGTTCCGGGCAGGGGCTAGCGAGCAGTACTTC
TRBJ2-2 TRBD1 TRBV19 many CASSITGTGYTGELFF TGTGCCAGTAGTATCACCGGGACAGGGTACACCGGGGAGCTGTTTTTT
TRBJ1-1 TRBD1 TRBV7-8 NA CASSYRQGFTEAFF TGTGCCAGCAGCTACAGACAGGGTTTCACTGAAGCTTTCTTT
TRBJ1-2 NA TRBV6-1 many CAGEISPNNGYTF TGTGCCGGCGAGATAAGTCCTAACAATGGCTACACCTTC
TRBJ2-7 NA TRBV6-5 many CASSSTSRGRYEQYF TGTGCCAGCAGTTCCACAAGCAGGGGGAGGTACGAGCAGTACTTC
TRBJ2-6 NA TRBV20-1 many CSARTGDGANVLTF TGCAGTGCTAGAACGGGGGACGGGGCCAACGTCCTGACTTTC
TRBJ1-2 TRBD1 TRBV4-3 NA CASSRDRGDYGYTF TGCGCCAGCAGCCGCGACAGGGGGGACTATGGCTACACCTTC
TRBJ2-7 TRBD1 TRBV4-1 NA CASSQDPVTGTYEQYF TGCGCCAGCAGCCAAGACCCGGTGACAGGGACCTACGAGCAGTACTTC
TRBJ1-3 NA TRBV6-5 many CASRLATGNTIYF TGTGCCAGCAGGTTAGCGACTGGAAACACCATATATTTT